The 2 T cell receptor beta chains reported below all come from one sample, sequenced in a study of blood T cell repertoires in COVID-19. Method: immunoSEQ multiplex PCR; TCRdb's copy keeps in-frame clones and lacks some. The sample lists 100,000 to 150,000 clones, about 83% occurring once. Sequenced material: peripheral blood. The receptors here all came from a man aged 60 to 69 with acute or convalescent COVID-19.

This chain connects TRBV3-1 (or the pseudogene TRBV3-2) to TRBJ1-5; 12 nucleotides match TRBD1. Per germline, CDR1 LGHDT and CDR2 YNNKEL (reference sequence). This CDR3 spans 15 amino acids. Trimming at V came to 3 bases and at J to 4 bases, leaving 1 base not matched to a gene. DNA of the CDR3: TGTGCCAGCAGCCAGGGACAGGGGGCTAATCAGCCCCAGCATTTT. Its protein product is CASSQGQGANQPQHF.

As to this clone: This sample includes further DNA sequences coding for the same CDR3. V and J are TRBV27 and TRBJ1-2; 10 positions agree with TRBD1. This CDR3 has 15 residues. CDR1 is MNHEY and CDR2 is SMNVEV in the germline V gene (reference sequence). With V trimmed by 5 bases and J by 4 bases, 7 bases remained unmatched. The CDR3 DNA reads TGTGCCAGCAGTCCCCGACAGGGGGCATTCTATGGCTACACCTTC. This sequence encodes CASSPRQGAFYGYTF.